This record looks at one T cell receptor (beta chain) sequence and its context. V lost 5 bases and J lost 5; bases outside the gene matches: 7. The CDR3 totals 15 residues. This entry is derived from a study of T cell repertoires in cytomegalovirus infection. TCRdb reanalysed the reads using MiXCR and keeps one entry per CDR3 protein. Among over 250,000 distinct CDR3 sequences listed, 20% to 30% were seen once. This receptor was obtained from a human donor in good health (CMV status not recorded). Some clones in this sample may be carry-over from other donors' samples. Sequences were obtained from PBMCs. The chain combines TRBV12-3 or TRBV12-4 with TRBJ2-1; 9 nucleotides align to TRBD1. The CDR3 bases are TGTGCCAGCAGTCGCTACAGGGGGCTTAACAATGAGCAGTTCTTC. Protein: CASSRYRGLNNEQFF.